This T cell receptor beta chain originates from a study of naive and memory T cell subsets. General study results and limits: In naive cells, over 90% of TCR sequences were seen only once. A few larger clonotypes appeared in naive repertoires, especially CD8, possibly memory cells re-expressing CD45RA.

The CDR3 runs 16 residues. Germline V gene lookup returns CDR1 KGHDR and CDR2 SFDVKD. Trimming removed 5 bases from V and 0 bases from J; junction bases left unmatched: 6. This clonotype was picked up a small number of times. The target antigen is unknown. The beta constant-region primer was an equimolar mix of two oligonucleotides covering TRBC1 and TRBC2. The ligated cDNA underwent four PCR rounds using SP2 and nested alpha and beta constant-region primers. TCRdb analysed the UMI-ligation and nested PCR reads with MiXCR anew, one entry per CDR3 protein. Of about 150,000 distinct CDR3 sequences detected, under 25% appear once; the ten largest clones hold about 0.11%.

The receptor was isolated from a human donor in good health. The chain employs TRBV24-1 and TRBJ2-1, with TRBD1 matching over 7 bases. Sequenced sample: naive CD4+ T cells from blood. This CDR3 is CATSAPDRNSYNEQFF. The CDR3 coding sequence is TGTGCCACCAGTGCCCCGGACAGGAACTCCTACAATGAGCAGTTCTTC.